This TCR beta chain emerged from a study of T-cell reconstitution after alpha-beta-depleted transplantation in children. This clonotype was seen only a few times. Library preparation (for TCRbeta) was performed with unique molecular identifiers. TCRdb processed the PCR reads anew with MiXCR; each CDR3 protein has one entry. Here the sample spans some 390,000 distinct CDR3 sequences, roughly 20% being singletons. The V and J ends lost 5 bases and 9 bases respectively, with 14 bases between them. CDR1 DFQATT and CDR2 SNEGSKA come from the germline V gene (reference sequence). The CDR3 has 13 residues. The chain recombines TRBV20-1 with TRBJ1-6; D may be TRBD1 (6 bases). The TCR originated in a human donor who donated a stem cell graft to a child with acute myeloid leukemia. This specimen was PBMCs from the stem cell graft donor, taken from the stem cell graft. In nucleotides, the CDR3 is TGCAGTGCTCTACAGGGCGCCCTTTCACCCCTCCACTTT. This sequence encodes CSALQGALSPLHF.